This is a list of T cell receptor beta chains from one sample in a study of radiotherapy plus CTLA-4 blockade in lung cancer. TCRdb's table, derived via immunoSEQ multiplex PCR, lists solely in-frame clones and lacks some. Of 32,000 or so clones in the sample, roughly 79% were seen once. The starting material was peripheral blood, obtained from a patient treated with radiotherapy plus ipilimumab. These receptors were collected from a human donor with non-small cell lung cancer that progressed on radiotherapy plus ipilimumab. The CDR3 runs from the conserved cysteine through the conserved F or W. The D gene is left open where the match is weak. Size tells how often a clone was seen (once, few, many) or the class of an expanded clone, and some rows leave it out.

CDR3nt	CDR3aa	d_gene	j_gene	abundance	v_gene
TGTGCCAGCAGCTTAGATGCTACGCGTTACGAGCAGTACTTC	CASSLDATRYEQYF	NA	TRBJ2-7	NA	TRBV7-2
TGTGCCAGCAGCCGGGACAGCAAAGAGACCCAGTACTTC	CASSRDSKETQYF	TRBD1	TRBJ2-5	NA	TRBV5-4
TGTGCCGGGGGAGCTAGGACCTACGAGCAGTACTTC	CAGGARTYEQYF	NA	TRBJ2-7	NA	TRBV2
TGTGCCAGCAGCGTGGAGGGTGACATGAACACTGAAGCTTTCTTT	CASSVEGDMNTEAFF	NA	TRBJ1-1	once	TRBV9
TGCGCCAGCAGCCAAGCTAGCTCCTACAATGAGCAGTTCTTC	CASSQASSYNEQFF	NA	TRBJ2-1	NA	TRBV4-1
TGTGCCAGCAGCGTAAGCCATATGGGACACCTGAACACCGGGGAGCTGTTTTTT	CASSVSHMGHLNTGELFF	NA	TRBJ2-2	NA	TRBV9
TGCGCCAGCAGCCTGGACAGGACGACAACTAACTATGGCTACACCTTC	CASSLDRTTTNYGYTF	TRBD1	TRBJ1-2	few	TRBV5-1
TGCGCCAGCAGCCAAGATGCCCGGGGTGGGAGCAATCAGCCCCAGCATTTT	CASSQDARGGSNQPQHF	NA	TRBJ1-5	NA	TRBV4-3
TGTGCCAGCACCGCATCGATGAAAAACATTCAGTACTTC	CASTASMKNIQYF	NA	TRBJ2-4	NA	TRBV28
TGCGCCAGCAGCTACTCCTCAGGGGGCGGCTATGGCTACACCTTC	CASSYSSGGGYGYTF	TRBD1	TRBJ1-2	NA	TRBV5-1
TGCGCCAGCAGCTTGGGAGAGGACTACGAGCAGTACTTC	CASSLGEDYEQYF	NA	TRBJ2-7	NA	TRBV5-1
TGTGCCAGCAGCTACTACGGGACGAGGAACACCGGGGAGCTGTTTTTT	CASSYYGTRNTGELFF	NA	TRBJ2-2	NA	TRBV21-1
TGTGCCAGCAGCGTAGGGTTTGTGGGAGCGAGGAACACCGGGGAGCTGTTTTTT	CASSVGFVGARNTGELFF	NA	TRBJ2-2	NA	TRBV9
TGTGCCAGCAGTGAAGCGCCGAGTGGCTACACCTTC	CASSEAPSGYTF	NA	TRBJ1-2	NA	TRBV2
TGTGCCAGCAGAACCGGGAACTATGGCTACACCTTC	CASRTGNYGYTF	NA	TRBJ1-2	NA	TRBV6-1
TGTGCCATCAGTGAGACGGCGAGCTCCTACGAGCAGTACTTC	CAISETASSYEQYF	NA	TRBJ2-7	few	TRBV10-3
TGCGCCAGCAGCCCCAGAGGACAGGTTATATACAATGAGCAGTTCTTC	CASSPRGQVIYNEQFF	TRBD1	TRBJ2-1	few	TRBV5-1
TGCGCCAGCAGCTCGCAAATTAACACTGAAGCTTTCTTT	CASSSQINTEAFF	NA	TRBJ1-1	NA	TRBV10-1
TGTGCCAGCAGCCGCTTAGCACTGAACACTGAAGCTTTCTTT	CASSRLALNTEAFF	NA	TRBJ1-1	few	TRBV28
TGTGCCAGTAGTCGGGACCACTCCGCCTACGAGCAGTACTTC	CASSRDHSAYEQYF	NA	TRBJ2-7	NA	TRBV19
TGTGCCAGCACCTGGGGGGGGGCGGACACCGGGGAGCTGTTTTTT	CASTWGGADTGELFF	NA	TRBJ2-2	NA	TRBV27